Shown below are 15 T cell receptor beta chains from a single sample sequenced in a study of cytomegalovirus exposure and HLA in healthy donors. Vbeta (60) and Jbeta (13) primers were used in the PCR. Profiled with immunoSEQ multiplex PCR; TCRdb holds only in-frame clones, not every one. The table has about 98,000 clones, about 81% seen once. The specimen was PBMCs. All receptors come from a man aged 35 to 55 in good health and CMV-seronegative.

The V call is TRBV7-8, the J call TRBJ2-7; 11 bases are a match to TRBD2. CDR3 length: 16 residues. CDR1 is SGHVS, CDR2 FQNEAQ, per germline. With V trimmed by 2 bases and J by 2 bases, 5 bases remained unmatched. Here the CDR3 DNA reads TGTGCCAGCAGCTTACCGGGACTAGCGGTAACCTACGAGCAGTACTTC. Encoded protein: CASSLPGLAVTYEQYF.

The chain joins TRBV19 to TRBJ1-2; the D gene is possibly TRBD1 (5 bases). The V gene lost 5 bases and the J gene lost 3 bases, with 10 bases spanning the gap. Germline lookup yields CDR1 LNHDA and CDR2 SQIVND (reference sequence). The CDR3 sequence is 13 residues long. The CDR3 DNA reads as TGTGCCAGTAGTTCACGGGGGGACTATGGCTACACCTTC. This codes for CASSSRGDYGYTF.

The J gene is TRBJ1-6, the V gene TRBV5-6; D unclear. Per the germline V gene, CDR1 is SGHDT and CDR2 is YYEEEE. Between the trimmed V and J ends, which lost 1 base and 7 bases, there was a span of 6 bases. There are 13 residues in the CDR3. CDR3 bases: TGTGCCAGCAGCTTGATTTTAAATTCACCCCTCCACTTT. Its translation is CASSLILNSPLHF.

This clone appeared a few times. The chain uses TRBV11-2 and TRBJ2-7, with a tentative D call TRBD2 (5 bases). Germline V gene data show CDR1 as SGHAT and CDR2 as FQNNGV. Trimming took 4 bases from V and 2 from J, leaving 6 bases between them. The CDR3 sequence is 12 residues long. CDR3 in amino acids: CASSYGTYEQYF. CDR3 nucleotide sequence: TGTGCCAGCAGCTACGGGACCTACGAGCAGTACTTC.

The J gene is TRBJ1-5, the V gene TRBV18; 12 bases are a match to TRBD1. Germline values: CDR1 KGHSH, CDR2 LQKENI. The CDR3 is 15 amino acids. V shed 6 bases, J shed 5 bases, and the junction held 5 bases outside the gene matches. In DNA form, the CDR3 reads TGTGCCAGCTCCGGGACAGGGGGCCCTGATCAGCCCCAGCATTTT. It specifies CASSGTGGPDQPQHF.

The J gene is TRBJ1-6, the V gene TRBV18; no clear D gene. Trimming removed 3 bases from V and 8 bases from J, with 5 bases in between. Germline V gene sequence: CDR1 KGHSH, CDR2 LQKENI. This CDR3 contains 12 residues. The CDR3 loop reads CASSPADSPLHF. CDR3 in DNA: TGTGCCAGCTCACCCGCGGATTCACCCCTCCACTTT. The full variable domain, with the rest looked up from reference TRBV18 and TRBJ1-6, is NAGVMQNPRHLVRRRGQEARLRCSPMKGHSHVYWYRQLPEEGLKFMVYLQKENIIDESGMPKERFSAEFPKEGPSILRIQQVVRGDSAAYFCASSPADSPLHFGNGTRLTVT.

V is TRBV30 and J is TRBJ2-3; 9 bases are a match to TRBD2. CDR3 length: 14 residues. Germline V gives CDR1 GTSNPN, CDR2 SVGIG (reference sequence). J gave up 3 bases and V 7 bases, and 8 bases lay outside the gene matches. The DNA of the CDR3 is TGTGCCTCCTCACCGGGACTAGCAACAGATACGCAGTATTTT. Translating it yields CASSPGLATDTQYF.

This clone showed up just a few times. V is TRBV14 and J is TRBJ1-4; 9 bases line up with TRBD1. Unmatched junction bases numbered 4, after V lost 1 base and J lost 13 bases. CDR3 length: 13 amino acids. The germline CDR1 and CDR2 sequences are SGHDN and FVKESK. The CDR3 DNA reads TGTGCCAGCAGCCAAGTCGGGACAGGGAGACTGTTTTTT. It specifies CASSQVGTGRLFF.

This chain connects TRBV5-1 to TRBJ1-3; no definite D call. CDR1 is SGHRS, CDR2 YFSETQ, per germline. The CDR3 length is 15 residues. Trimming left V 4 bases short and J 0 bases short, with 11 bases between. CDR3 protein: CASSAFTGSGNTIYF. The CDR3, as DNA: TGCGCCAGCAGCGCTTTTACGGGCTCTGGAAACACCATATATTTT. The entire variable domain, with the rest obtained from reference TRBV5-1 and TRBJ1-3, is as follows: KAGVTQTPRYLIKTRGQQVTLSCSPISGHRSVSWYQQTPGQGLQFLFEYFSETQRNKGNFPGRFSGRQFSNSRSEMNVSTLELGDSALYLCASSAFTGSGNTIYFGEGSWLTVV.

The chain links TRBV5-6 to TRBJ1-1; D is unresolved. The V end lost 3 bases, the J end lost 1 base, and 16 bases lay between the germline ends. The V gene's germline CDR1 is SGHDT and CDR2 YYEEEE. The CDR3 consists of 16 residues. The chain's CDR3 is CASSSPGFGTNTEAFF. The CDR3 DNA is TGTGCCAGCAGCTCACCAGGTTTTGGTACGAACACTGAAGCTTTCTTT.

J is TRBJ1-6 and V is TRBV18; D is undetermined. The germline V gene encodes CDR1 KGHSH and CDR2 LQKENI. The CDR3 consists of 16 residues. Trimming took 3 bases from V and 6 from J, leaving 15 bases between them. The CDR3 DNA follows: TGTGCCAGCTCACCCCGCGGGGAGGGAGCTAATTCACCCCTCCACTTT. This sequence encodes CASSPRGEGANSPLHF.

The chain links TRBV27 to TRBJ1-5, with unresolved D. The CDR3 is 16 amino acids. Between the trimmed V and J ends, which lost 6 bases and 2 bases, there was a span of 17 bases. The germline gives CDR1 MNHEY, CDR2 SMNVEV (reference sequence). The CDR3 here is CASSRIDTSGNQPQHF. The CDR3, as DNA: TGTGCCAGCAGCCGAATTGATACCTCGGGCAATCAGCCCCAGCATTTT.

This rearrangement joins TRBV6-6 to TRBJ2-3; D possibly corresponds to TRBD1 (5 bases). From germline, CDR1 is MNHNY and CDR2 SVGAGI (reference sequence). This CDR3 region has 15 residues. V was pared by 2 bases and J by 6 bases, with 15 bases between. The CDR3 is CASSYRRGGRDTQYF. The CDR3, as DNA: TGTGCCAGCAGTTACAGAAGGGGTGGACGGGATACGCAGTATTTT.

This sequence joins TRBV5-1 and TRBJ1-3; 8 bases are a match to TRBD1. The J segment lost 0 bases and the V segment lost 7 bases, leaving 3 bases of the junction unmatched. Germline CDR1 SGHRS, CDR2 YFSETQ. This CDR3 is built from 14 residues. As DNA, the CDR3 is TGCGCCAGCTCGACAGGGGACTCTGGAAACACCATATATTTT. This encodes CASSTGDSGNTIYF.

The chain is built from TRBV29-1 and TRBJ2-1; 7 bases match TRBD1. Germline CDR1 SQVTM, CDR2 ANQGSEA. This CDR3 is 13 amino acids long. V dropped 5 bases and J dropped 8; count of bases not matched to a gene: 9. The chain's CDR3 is CSVLDRLFDEQFF. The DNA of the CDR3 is TGCAGCGTTCTGGACAGGCTCTTCGATGAGCAGTTCTTC.